Following are 14 T cell receptor beta chains from one sample sequenced in a study of beta chain features in type 1 diabetes. Expressed TCRB transcripts were sequenced because the isolated RNA had all been reverse transcribed beforehand. Profiling relied on immunoSEQ multiplex PCR, and the TCRdb table lists in-frame clones only, not all of them. Of some 900,000 clones in the sample, roughly 15% were seen once. Sequenced material: naive CD4+ T cells from blood. The source of these receptors is a woman under 30 in good health.

Only a few counts were recorded for this clone. The chain has TRBV10-3 and TRBJ2-2; 12 bases are shared with TRBD2. This CDR3 spans 17 amino acids. CDR1 and CDR2 from the germline V gene are ENHRY and SYGVKD. The V gene end was trimmed by 5 bases and the J gene end by 5 bases; junction bases not matched to a gene: 9. This CDR3 reads CAISSGTSGLETGELFF. CDR3 DNA: TGTGCCATCAGTTCCGGGACTAGCGGGTTAGAGACCGGGGAGCTGTTTTTT.

A word on this clone: The junction departs from germline at one end; a sequencing error may be responsible. The V and J genes are TRBV11-2 and TRBJ2-7; no clear D. The CDR3 sequence is 12 residues long. Germline V gene data show CDR1 as SGHAT and CDR2 as FQNNGV. The CDR3 spells CASSWPAKPCNF. The CDR3 bases are TGTGCCAGCAGCTGGCCAGCAAAACCGTGTAACTTC.

This clone has more than one count but fewer than ten. The V and J genes are TRBV28 and TRBJ2-1, with a tentative D call TRBD2 (7 bases). V shed 5 bases and J shed 2 bases, with 19 bases lying between them. This CDR3 is 17 amino acids long. CDR1 is MDHEN, CDR2 SYDVKM, per germline. In DNA, the CDR3 is TGTGCCAGCAGTCCCGCGGGGGCGGTGGGTCCCTACAATGAGCAGTTCTTC. It yields the protein CASSPAGAVGPYNEQFF.

The sample holds a few counts of this clone. The V and J genes are TRBV6-5 and TRBJ2-7; D may correspond to TRBD1 or TRBD2 (5 bases each). The CDR3 totals 16 residues. V was shortened by 4 bases and J by 2 bases, with 18 bases between the two germline ends. Germline CDR1 reads MNHEY; CDR2 reads SVGAGI. CDR3 nucleotides: TGTGCCAGCAGTTTCACCTCCGGGACCTCCGCCTACGAGCAGTACTTC. It is translated as CASSFTSGTSAYEQYF.

In DNA, the CDR3 is TGTGCCAGCAGCCCAAAGACAGCAATGAACACTGAAGCTTTCTTT. Translation: CASSPKTAMNTEAFF. The rearrangement uses TRBV5-4 and TRBJ1-1, with D possibly TRBD1 on 5 matching bases. CDR3 length: 15 amino acids. V lost 4 bases and J lost 0, with 13 bases in between. Germline values: CDR1 SGHNT, CDR2 YYREEE (reference sequence).

This clone turned up a few times. This chain connects TRBV4-3 to TRBJ2-5; 7 bases fit TRBD2. V trimming: 0 bases; J trimming: 5 bases; junction bases outside the gene matches: 12. This CDR3 contains 17 residues. Germline V lookup: CDR1 LGHNA, CDR2 YSLEER. Here the CDR3 reads CASSQDFRVRGGETQYF. CDR3 coding DNA: TGCGCCAGCAGCCAAGATTTTAGGGTCCGGGGAGGGGAGACCCAGTACTTC.

The sample holds a few counts of this clone. DNA of the CDR3: TGTGCCATCAGTGAGAGAGCCCGGGCCAGGGGAAATGAGCAGTTCTTC. Residues: CAISERARARGNEQFF. V usage is TRBV10-3 and J usage is TRBJ2-1; tentatively, D is TRBD1 (6 bases). This CDR3 has 16 residues. CDR1 and CDR2 from the germline V gene are ENHRY and SYGVKD. V lost 2 bases to trimming and J lost 7 bases, with 18 bases between them.

The chain couples TRBV6-5 to TRBJ2-1, with unresolved D. CDR1 is MNHEY and CDR2 is SVGAGI in the germline V gene. Trimming shortened V by 6 bases and J by 4 bases, and 7 bases separated the two germline ends. This CDR3 spans 12 amino acids. Here the CDR3 DNA reads TGTGCCAGCAGAGACCAGTACAATGAGCAGTTCTTC. Translating gives CASRDQYNEQFF.

This clone was seen only a few times. This sequence joins TRBV6-6 and TRBJ2-1; 8 bases are a match to TRBD1. Germline lookup yields CDR1 MNHNY and CDR2 SVGAGI (reference sequence). V shed 4 bases, J shed 0 bases, and the junction held 2 bases outside the gene matches. The CDR3 is 15 amino acids. Here the CDR3 reads CASSWTGSSYNEQFF. The CDR3 DNA reads TGTGCCAGCAGTTGGACAGGGAGCTCCTACAATGAGCAGTTCTTC.

This clone was seen a handful of times. The chain carries TRBV5-1 and TRBJ2-3; D possibly corresponds to TRBD1 (6 bases). Germline values: CDR1 SGHRS, CDR2 YFSETQ. The CDR3 sequence is 12 residues long. The V end was cut by 3 bases, the J end by 5 bases, with 7 bases between. CDR3 in amino acids: CASSSQGDTQYF. As DNA, the CDR3 is TGCGCCAGCAGCTCACAGGGAGATACGCAGTATTTT. Full variable domain (rest looked up from reference TRBV5-1 and TRBJ2-3): KAGVTQTPRYLIKTRGQQVTLSCSPISGHRSVSWYQQTPGQGLQFLFEYFSETQRNKGNFPGRFSGRQFSNSRSEMNVSTLELGDSALYLCASSSQGDTQYFGPGTRLTVL.

This clone showed up just a few times. This sequence joins TRBV2 and TRBJ2-3; a weak D match, TRBD1 (6 bases). In germline, CDR1 is SNHLY, CDR2 FYNNEI. This CDR3 has 16 amino acids. Trimming removed 7 bases from V and 1 base from J, with 18 bases in between. CDR3: CASTPQGAFGTDTQYF. CDR3 sequence (DNA): TGTGCCAGCACACCACAGGGAGCCTTCGGCACAGATACGCAGTATTTT.

The chain employs TRBV6-5 and TRBJ2-1, with D possibly TRBD2 on 6 matching bases. V lost 0 bases, J lost 5 bases, and 14 bases lay in between. The CDR3 has 16 amino acids. CDR1 is MNHEY and CDR2 is SVGAGI in the germline V gene. This CDR3 reads CASSYSITGGNNEQFF. In nucleotides, the CDR3 is TGTGCCAGCAGTTACTCGATCACCGGCGGGAACAATGAGCAGTTCTTC.

The chain uses TRBV7-3 and TRBJ2-5, with TRBD2 matching 8 bases. The CDR3 contains 14 residues. Germline V gene data show CDR1 as SGHTA and CDR2 as FQGTGA. J lost 2 bases, V lost 6 bases, and 5 bases had no gene match. The CDR3 bases are TGTGCCAGCAGTCCGGGGGGGCTGCAAGAGACCCAGTACTTC. This gives the protein CASSPGGLQETQYF. Using reference TRBV7-3 and TRBJ2-5 for the parts outside the CDR3, the full variable domain is GAGVSQTPSNKVTEKGKYVELRCDPISGHTALYWYRQSLGQGPEFLIYFQGTGAADDSGLPNDRFFAVRPEGSVSTLKIQRTERGDSAVYLCASSPGGLQETQYFGPGTRLLVL.

The sample holds a few counts of this clone. The V gene is TRBV4-3, the J gene TRBJ1-2; TRBD1 might be the D (5 bases). Trimming removed 5 bases at V and 4 bases at J, with 26 bases between. CDR3 size: 18 residues. Germline V gene sequence: CDR1 LGHNA, CDR2 YSLEER. This CDR3 is CASSSSLISREVSYGYTF. Here the CDR3 DNA reads TGCGCCAGCAGCTCTAGCCTTATCTCCAGGGAGGTTAGCTATGGCTACACCTTC.